A selection of T cell receptor beta chains follows, all from one sample in a study of cytomegalovirus exposure and HLA in healthy donors. Some clones are missing from TCRdb's copy, which holds only in-frame ones; the method was immunoSEQ multiplex PCR. The sample yields around 150,000 clones, around four fifths seen once. Sequencing used PBMCs. Receptors were obtained from a man under 40 in good health and CMV-seropositive. Both conserved end residues are part of each CDR3. Each record gives: V gene, D gene, clone size, J gene, CDR3 protein, CDR3 DNA. D genes are given only for firm matches. Size is omitted from some rows. Given values are once, few, many or a class for expanded clones.

TRBV7-7	NA	NA	TRBJ2-5	CASSLGGQETQYF	TGTGCCAGCAGCTTGGGGGGCCAAGAGACCCAGTACTTC
TRBV6-6	NA	NA	TRBJ1-1	CASSYSTWLGGEAFF	TGTGCCAGCAGTTACTCGACATGGCTGGGTGGTGAAGCTTTCTTT
TRBV4-2	NA	NA	TRBJ1-2	CASSQEGGNGYTF	TGTGCCAGCAGCCAAGAAGGGGGAAATGGCTACACCTTC
TRBV6-1	TRBD1	NA	TRBJ2-3	CASREDRGPDTQYF	TGTGCCAGCAGGGAGGACAGGGGCCCAGATACGCAGTATTTT
TRBV28	TRBD1	NA	TRBJ2-4	CASSLRTGQNIQYF	TGTGCCAGCAGTTTACGGACAGGCCAAAACATTCAGTACTTC
TRBV6-1	TRBD2	NA	TRBJ2-7	CASRLTGGSYEQYF	TGTGCCAGCAGGCTAACCGGGGGGAGCTACGAGCAGTACTTC
TRBV5-4	NA	NA	TRBJ1-5	CASSLQGESKQHF	TGTGCCAGCAGCTTGCAGGGCGAATCAAAACAGCATTTT
TRBV20-1	TRBD1	NA	TRBJ2-5	CSAWDRQTQYF	TGCAGTGCATGGGACAGGCAGACCCAGTACTTC
TRBV6-5	NA	NA	TRBJ1-2	CASSYRGQWGYTF	TGTGCCAGCAGTTACCGCGGACAGTGGGGCTACACCTTC
TRBV14	NA	NA	TRBJ2-1	CASSQPGPNEQFF	TGTGCCAGCAGCCAACCAGGGCCCAATGAGCAGTTCTTC
TRBV21-1	NA	few	TRBJ1-5	CASSKAGAGQWAQPQHF	TGTGCCAGCAGCAAAGCTGGTGCGGGACAGTGGGCTCAGCCCCAGCATTTT
TRBV5-1	TRBD2	NA	TRBJ2-1	CASSPWGSGTPKGNEQFF	TGCGCCAGCAGCCCCTGGGGTAGCGGGACACCTAAAGGGAATGAGCAGTTCTTC
TRBV5-1	NA	NA	TRBJ1-1	CASSLVSRVRTEAFF	TGCGCCAGCAGCTTGGTGAGCAGGGTAAGAACTGAAGCTTTCTTT
TRBV18	NA	NA	TRBJ2-3	CASSTPSSASSTDTQYF	TGTGCCAGCTCAACACCGTCTAGCGCGTCTAGCACAGATACGCAGTATTTT
TRBV30	TRBD1	few	TRBJ2-1	CAWDRGLAYNEQFF	TGTGCCTGGGACAGGGGCCTTGCCTACAATGAGCAGTTCTTC
TRBV5-1	NA	NA	TRBJ2-3	CASSLGYYTDTQYF	TGCGCCAGCAGCTTGGGGTACTACACAGATACGCAGTATTTT
TRBV27	NA	NA	TRBJ1-1	CASTPTGRGILTEAFF	TGTGCCAGCACCCCCACCGGGAGGGGGATCCTTACTGAAGCTTTCTTT
TRBV11-3	NA	NA	TRBJ2-1	CASSLRQAGDEQFF	TGTGCCAGCAGCTTACGACAGGCGGGGGATGAGCAGTTCTTC
TRBV11-2	NA	NA	TRBJ1-3	CASSFRGVPGNTIYF	TGTGCCAGCAGCTTCCGGGGAGTCCCTGGAAACACCATATATTTT
TRBV11-1	TRBD1	few	TRBJ1-1	CASSFVSGGHTEAFF	TGTGCCAGCAGCTTTGTGTCAGGGGGCCACACTGAAGCTTTCTTT
TRBV4-1	TRBD2	NA	TRBJ2-3	CASSLRLAGGPGDTQYF	TGCGCCAGCAGCCTTCGACTAGCGGGAGGGCCTGGGGATACGCAGTATTTT
TRBV5-4	TRBD1	NA	TRBJ1-3	CASSLTGVSGNTIYF	TGTGCCAGCAGCTTGACAGGGGTGTCTGGAAACACCATATATTTT
TRBV5-4	TRBD1	NA	TRBJ2-1	CASSSGQGGNEQFF	TGTGCCAGCAGCTCGGGACAGGGAGGCAATGAGCAGTTCTTC
TRBV28	TRBD2	NA	TRBJ2-2	CASSHTGAGEVIGELFF	TGTGCCAGCAGCCATACAGGAGCGGGAGAAGTGATCGGGGAGCTGTTTTTT
TRBV9	NA	NA	TRBJ1-2	CASSPRGGVSYGYTF	TGTGCCAGCAGCCCCCGTGGAGGGGTCAGCTATGGCTACACCTTC
TRBV5-1	NA	NA	TRBJ2-7	CASSLFGENYEQYF	TGCGCCAGCAGCTTGTTTGGGGAGAACTACGAGCAGTACTTC
TRBV4-2	NA	NA	TRBJ1-3	CASSQVSTDSGNTIYF	TGTGCCAGCAGCCAAGTCTCGACAGACTCTGGAAACACCATATATTTT
TRBV11-2	TRBD1	NA	TRBJ1-5	CASSPGTGDQPQHF	TGTGCCAGCAGCCCGGGGACAGGGGATCAGCCCCAGCATTTT
TRBV7-2	NA	NA	TRBJ1-2	CASNTARGSRDYGYTF	TGTGCCAGCAACACCGCCAGGGGATCAAGGGACTATGGCTACACCTTC
TRBV5-6	TRBD1	NA	TRBJ2-7	CASSSTGTGARYEQYF	TGTGCCAGCAGCTCCACCGGGACAGGGGCTAGATACGAGCAGTACTTC
TRBV5-1	NA	once	TRBJ1-1	CASSLVPRTEAFF	TGCGCCAGCAGCTTGGTCCCGCGCACTGAAGCTTTCTTT
TRBV19	NA	NA	TRBJ2-6	CATGAGTGANVLTF	TGTGCCACTGGGGCGGGGACTGGGGCCAACGTCCTGACTTTC
TRBV7-3	NA	NA	TRBJ1-1	CASSLSGGIAFF	TGTGCCAGCAGCTTAAGTGGGGGGATTGCTTTCTTT
TRBV6-6	TRBD1	once	TRBJ1-4	CASSVLGQPNEKLFF	TGTGCCAGCAGTGTTTTGGGACAGCCTAATGAAAAACTGTTTTTT
TRBV11-2	NA	NA	TRBJ2-1	CASSLDSGKAGRHEQFF	TGTGCCAGCAGCTTAGATTCAGGGAAGGCCGGGCGCCATGAGCAGTTCTTC
TRBV7-2	TRBD1	NA	TRBJ1-1	CASSLSRQGGTEAFF	TGTGCCAGCAGCTTAAGTCGACAGGGTGGCACTGAAGCTTTCTTT
TRBV5-1	NA	NA	TRBJ1-2	CASSFGQNYGYTF	TGCGCCAGCAGCTTTGGACAGAACTATGGCTACACCTTC
TRBV21-1	NA	many	TRBJ1-2	CASDMRAGDQNYGYTF	TGTGCCAGCGACATGAGGGCGGGGGACCAAAACTATGGCTACACCTTC
TRBV5-1	NA	few	TRBJ1-2	CASTFVPGGDGYTF	TGCGCCAGCACCTTTGTCCCGGGAGGGGATGGCTACACCTTC
TRBV7-9	NA	once	TRBJ2-1	CASSLLQSNEQFF	TGTGCCAGCAGCTTATTACAGTCCAATGAGCAGTTCTTC
TRBV6-6	TRBD2	NA	TRBJ2-5	CASSYPTSVETQYF	TGTGCCAGCAGTTACCCTACTAGCGTGGAGACCCAGTACTTC
TRBV18	NA	NA	TRBJ1-2	CASSLSRTVDGYTF	TGTGCCAGCTCACTTTCCCGGACAGTGGATGGCTACACCTTC
TRBV7-2	TRBD2	NA	TRBJ2-5	CASRGAGGRQETQYF	TGTGCCAGCAGAGGTGCGGGGGGCCGACAAGAGACCCAGTACTTC
TRBV18	NA	NA	TRBJ2-3	CASSVSSTDTQYF	TGTGCCAGCTCGGTCAGTAGCACAGATACGCAGTATTTT
TRBV18	NA	NA	TRBJ2-1	CASSPPRPGAYNEQFF	TGTGCCAGCTCACCACCTAGGCCTGGGGCTTACAATGAGCAGTTCTTC
TRBV6-1	NA	NA	TRBJ1-3	CASSLTVSGNTIYF	TGTGCCAGCAGTTTGACAGTCTCTGGAAACACCATATATTTT
TRBV30	NA	few	TRBJ1-1	CAWARLDEAFF	TGTGCCTGGGCGAGGCTGGATGAAGCTTTCTTT
TRBV7-9	NA	NA	TRBJ2-1	CASSLTLGNEQFF	TGTGCCAGCAGCTTAACTCTCGGCAATGAGCAGTTCTTC
TRBV5-4	TRBD1	NA	TRBJ1-2	CASSPPTGGRYTF	TGTGCCAGCAGCCCCCCCACAGGGGGCCGCTACACCTTC
TRBV2	TRBD1	NA	TRBJ2-7	CASRGTESGYEQYF	TGTGCCAGCAGGGGGACAGAATCCGGCTACGAGCAGTACTTC
TRBV7-2	NA	once	TRBJ2-7	CASSFVQGGTYEQYF	TGTGCCAGCAGCTTCGTACAGGGGGGGACCTACGAGCAGTACTTC
TRBV5-1	TRBD1	NA	TRBJ1-2	CASSLAQGADYGYTF	TGCGCCAGCAGCTTGGCCCAGGGGGCTGACTATGGCTACACCTTC
TRBV18	NA	NA	TRBJ1-5	CASSPPETAGDQPQHF	TGTGCCAGCTCACCACCTGAAACTGCCGGGGATCAGCCCCAGCATTTT